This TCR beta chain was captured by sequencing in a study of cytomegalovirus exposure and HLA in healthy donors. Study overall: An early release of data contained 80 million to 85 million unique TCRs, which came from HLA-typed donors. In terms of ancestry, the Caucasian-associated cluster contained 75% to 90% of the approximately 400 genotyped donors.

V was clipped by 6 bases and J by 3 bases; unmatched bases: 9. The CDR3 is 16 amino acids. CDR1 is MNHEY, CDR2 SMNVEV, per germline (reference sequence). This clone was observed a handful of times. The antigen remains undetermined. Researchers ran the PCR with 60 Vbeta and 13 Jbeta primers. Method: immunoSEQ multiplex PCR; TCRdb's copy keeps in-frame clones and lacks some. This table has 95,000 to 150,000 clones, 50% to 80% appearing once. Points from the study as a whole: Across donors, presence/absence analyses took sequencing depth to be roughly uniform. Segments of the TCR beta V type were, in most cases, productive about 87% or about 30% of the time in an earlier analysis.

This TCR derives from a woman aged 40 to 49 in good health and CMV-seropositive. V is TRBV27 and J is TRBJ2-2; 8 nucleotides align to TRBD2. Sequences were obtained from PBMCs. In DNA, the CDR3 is TGTGCCAGCAGCTATATAGCGGGACGAGACACCGGGGAGCTGTTTTTT. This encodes CASSYIAGRDTGELFF.